This T cell receptor (beta chain) appears in the sequencing data of a study of blood T cell repertoires in COVID-19. About the research overall: PBMCs, B-cell-depleted T cells, or T cells provided the cDNA or gDNA that made up the material.

Authors' analysis steps: How many nucleated cells were present was estimated from reference gene primer amplification. Only in-frame clones appear in the TCRdb table, and some are missing; sequencing was by immunoSEQ multiplex PCR. V and J calls and clone size follow that table, whereas D and trimming were derived from the DNA. The profile shows 90,000 to 150,000 clones, over 60% of them singletons. The sequencing input was peripheral blood. This TCR was sampled from a human donor in a cohort sampled during active COVID-19.

The CDR3 spells CASSLGSATNEQFF. In DNA, the CDR3 is TGCGCCAGCAGCTTGGGGTCCGCTACGAATGAGCAGTTCTTC. V usage is TRBV5-1 and J usage is TRBJ2-1, with D hard to call. CDR1 and CDR2 (germline): SGHRS, YFSETQ. Trimming left V 0 bases short and J 7 bases short, with 11 bases between. This CDR3 region has 14 residues. Supplemented by reference TRBV5-1 and TRBJ2-1, the full variable domain reads KAGVTQTPRYLIKTRGQQVTLSCSPISGHRSVSWYQQTPGQGLQFLFEYFSETQRNKGNFPGRFSGRQFSNSRSEMNVSTLELGDSALYLCASSLGSATNEQFFGPGTRLTVL.